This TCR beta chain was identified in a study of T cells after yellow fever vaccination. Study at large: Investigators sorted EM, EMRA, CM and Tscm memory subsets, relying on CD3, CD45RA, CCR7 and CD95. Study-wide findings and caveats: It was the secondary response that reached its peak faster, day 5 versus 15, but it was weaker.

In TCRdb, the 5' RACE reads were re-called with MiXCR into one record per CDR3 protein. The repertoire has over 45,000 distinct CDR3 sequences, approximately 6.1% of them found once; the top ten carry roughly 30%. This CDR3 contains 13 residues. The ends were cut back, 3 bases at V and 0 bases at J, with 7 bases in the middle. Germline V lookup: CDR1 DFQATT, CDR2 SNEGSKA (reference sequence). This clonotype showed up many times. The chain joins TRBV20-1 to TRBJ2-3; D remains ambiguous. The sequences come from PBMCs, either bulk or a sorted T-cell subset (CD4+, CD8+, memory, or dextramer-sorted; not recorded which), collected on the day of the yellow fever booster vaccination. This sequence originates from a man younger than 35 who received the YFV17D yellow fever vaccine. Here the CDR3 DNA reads TGCAGTGCTAGGTGGCCGAGCACAGATACGCAGTATTTT. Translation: CSARWPSTDTQYF.